One sample yielded the 13 T cell receptor beta chains listed below, sequenced in a study of blood T cells in healthy people across ages. Then a second PCR, running roughly 7 to 11 cycles, was carried out with a sample-barcoded 5' primer and a J-beta primer mix. TCRdb called the 5' RACE reads again in MiXCR, with one record for every CDR3 protein. The sample contains about 1.4 million distinct CDR3 sequences, approximately 63% of which appear only once. Sequencing was carried out using blood. These receptors all stem from a man aged 18 to 30 in good health.

This clonotype has just a few counts. The chain is built from TRBV20-1 and TRBJ1-6; 7 bases are shared with TRBD1. This CDR3 has 15 residues. Unmatched junction bases numbered 12, after V lost 6 bases and J lost 7 bases. Germline CDR1 reads DFQATT; CDR2 reads SNEGSKA (reference sequence). The DNA of the CDR3 is TGCAGTGCGAAACTAACCGGGACAGCCAATTCACCCCTCCACTTT. Amino acid sequence: CSAKLTGTANSPLHF.

Note on this clonotype: This CDR3 fails to terminate in the conserved phenylalanine or tryptophan, so it likely reflects a read error. V gene TRBV4-2 combines with J gene TRBJ2-3; tentatively, D is TRBD2 (5 bases). In germline, CDR1 is LGHNA, CDR2 YNFKEQ. V lost 0 bases, J lost 1 base, and 11 bases lay in between. There are 16 residues in the CDR3. Here the CDR3 reads CASSQESSFGTDTQYL. DNA for the CDR3: TGTGCCAGCAGCCAAGAATCTAGCTTTGGCACAGATACGCAGTATTTG.

The chain has TRBV7-6 and TRBJ2-7; weak D call: TRBD1 (6 bases). Between the trimmed V and J ends, which lost 7 bases and 4 bases, there was a span of 17 bases. Germline V gene data show CDR1 as SGHVS and CDR2 as FNYEAQ. This CDR3 contains 14 residues. The CDR3 loop is CASTPRDRLYEQYF. CDR3 DNA sequence: TGTGCCAGCACCCCACGAGACAGGCTATACGAGCAGTACTTC.

A remark on this clonotype: The junction differs from germline at one of its ends, possibly a read error. This chain connects TRBV4-1 to TRBJ1-2; 9 nucleotides agree with TRBD1. The germline V gene has CDR1 MGHRA and CDR2 YSYEKL. The CDR3 totals 14 residues. CDR3 protein: CASGHAQGAGGYTF. The CDR3 nucleotides read TGCGCCAGCGGCCACGCACAGGGGGCTGGCGGCTACACCTTC.

This clonotype occurred a few times. The chain recombines TRBV29-1 with TRBJ2-3, with D unclear. The CDR3 loop spans 12 amino acids. Germline-derived CDR1 and CDR2 are SQVTM and ANQGSEA. V was trimmed by 6 bases and J by 2 bases, leaving 9 bases between them. In nucleotides, the CDR3 is TGCAGCGTCGAGGATTCCACAGATACGCAGTATTTT. Residues: CSVEDSTDTQYF.

V is TRBV20-1 and J is TRBJ2-6; 8 bases align to TRBD1. This CDR3 region has 15 residues. With 6 bases clipped from V and 2 bases from J, the junction kept 6 bases outside the gene matches. Germline V CDR1 and CDR2: DFQATT, SNEGSKA (reference sequence). Here the CDR3 reads CSARTGFAGANVLTF. CDR3 nucleotides: TGCAGTGCGCGGACAGGGTTTGCTGGGGCCAACGTCCTGACTTTC.

In this sample, this clonotype turned up a few times. The chain combines TRBV6-1 with TRBJ1-2; D is perhaps TRBD1 (6 bases). V lost 6 bases, J lost 3 bases, and 14 bases lay in between. CDR3 length: 14 amino acids. The germline CDR1 and CDR2 sequences are MNHNS and SASEGT. The DNA for the CDR3 is TGTGCCAGCAGGAGCAGGGGTAAAGACTATGGCTACACCTTC. This gives the protein CASRSRGKDYGYTF.

This clonotype was picked up a small number of times. V is TRBV25-1 and J is TRBJ2-6; TRBD1 is a possible D gene (6 bases). The CDR3 has 20 residues. Looked up from germline, CDR1 is MGHDK and CDR2 is SYGVNS. V was clipped by 6 bases and J by 0 bases, with 24 bases between them. The CDR3 sequence: CASSSLIHPTGSSGANVLTF. DNA of the CDR3: TGTGCCAGCAGCTCCCTAATACATCCCACAGGGAGCTCTGGGGCCAACGTCCTGACTTTC.

The chain combines TRBV7-2 with TRBJ2-3, with 7 bases lining up with TRBD2. The trim removed 0 bases at V and 0 bases at J, leaving 9 bases unmatched. The CDR3 consists of 18 residues. Germline V gene lookup returns CDR1 SGHTA and CDR2 FQGNSA. The CDR3: CASSLAGVAGYSTDTQYF. In DNA form, the CDR3 reads TGTGCCAGCAGCTTAGCTGGGGTAGCGGGCTATAGCACAGATACGCAGTATTTT.

This rearrangement joins TRBV6-5 to TRBJ2-7; D is unclear. Germline lookup yields CDR1 MNHEY and CDR2 SVGAGI. This CDR3 has 13 residues. V shed 6 bases and J shed 2 bases, with 11 bases lying between them. The CDR3 region is CASRQPETYEQYF. DNA for the CDR3: TGTGCCAGCAGACAACCTGAGACCTACGAGCAGTACTTC.

The chain carries TRBV27 and TRBJ2-3; the match to TRBD2 covers 9 bases. The CDR3 sequence is 15 residues long. V was clipped by 6 bases and J by 5 bases; unmatched bases: 9. From germline, CDR1 is MNHEY and CDR2 SMNVEV (reference sequence). CDR3 amino acids: CASRPLAGSIDTQYF. CDR3 DNA sequence: TGTGCCAGCAGACCTCTAGCGGGATCTATAGATACGCAGTATTTT.

This clonotype occurred a few times. The chain links TRBV28 to TRBJ2-4; possible D gene TRBD2, 6 bases. The CDR3 runs to 14 residues. Germline V lookup: CDR1 MDHEN, CDR2 SYDVKM. Trimming cost V 5 bases and J 6 bases, with 14 bases left between them. Here the CDR3 reads CASSRRRAGNIQYF. Here the CDR3 DNA reads TGTGCCAGCAGTCGGAGGAGGGCTGGAAACATTCAGTACTTC.

V usage is TRBV13 and J usage is TRBJ1-1; TRBD1 is a possible D gene (6 bases). Germline CDR1 and CDR2: PRHDT and FYEKMQ (reference sequence). CDR3 length: 16 residues. The germline V and J ends were trimmed by 0 bases and 7 bases, with 18 bases remaining between them. The DNA of the CDR3 is TGTGCCAGCAGCTTAGGCGATTGGGGGGACATAGGTGAAGCTTTCTTT. Its protein is CASSLGDWGDIGEAFF. The variable domain in full, completed from reference TRBV13 and TRBJ1-1, reads AAGVIQSPRHLIKEKRETATLKCYPIPRHDTVYWYQQGPGQDPQFLISFYEKMQSDKGSIPDRFSAQQFSDYHSELNMSSLELGDSALYFCASSLGDWGDIGEAFFGQGTRLTVV.